The rows below give T cell receptor beta chains drawn from one sample of a study of cytomegalovirus exposure and HLA in healthy donors. The repertoire was sequenced with immunoSEQ multiplex PCR; TCRdb's copy has only in-frame clones and lacks some. This table holds about 130,000 clones, 89% found once. The sequencing sample was made of PBMCs. The receptors come from a woman aged 18-30 years in good health and CMV-seronegative. Both conserved end residues are part of each CDR3. Each record gives: clone size, V gene, D gene, J gene, CDR3 DNA, CDR3 protein. A D gene is named only where the DNA matches it firmly. The size entry is marked missing in some rows and otherwise reads once, few, many or a size class.

once	TRBV7-6	NA	TRBJ1-1	TGTGCCAGCAGCTTAGCAGAGAGGTTCGCGGATAACACTGAAGCTTTCTTT	CASSLAERFADNTEAFF
NA	TRBV4-2	TRBD2	TRBJ2-1	TGTGCCAGCAGCCCGACTAGCGGAAACAATGAGCAGTTCTTC	CASSPTSGNNEQFF
NA	TRBV11-2	TRBD1	TRBJ1-1	TGTGCCAGCAGCACACGGACAGGGAAAGAGGACACTGAAGCTTTCTTT	CASSTRTGKEDTEAFF
NA	TRBV7-6	TRBD1	TRBJ2-7	TGTGCCAGCAGCTTAGATGTCCAGGGGGCCTCCTACGAGCAGTACTTC	CASSLDVQGASYEQYF
NA	TRBV7-2	TRBD1	TRBJ1-5	TGTGCCAGCAGCCCCCGGACAGGGTTGGGTCAGCCCCAGCATTTT	CASSPRTGLGQPQHF
NA	TRBV5-1	TRBD1	TRBJ1-2	TGCGCCAGCGCTAGGACAGGGGAGTCCCTTAACTATGGCTACACCTTC	CASARTGESLNYGYTF
NA	TRBV2	NA	TRBJ1-4	TGTGCCAGCAGGGAGGGTGGTCGTGAAAAACTGTTTTTT	CASREGGREKLFF
NA	TRBV18	TRBD1	TRBJ2-7	TGTGCCAGCTCACCGCGGGGACAGGCAAACTACGAGCAGTACTTC	CASSPRGQANYEQYF
NA	TRBV28	NA	TRBJ1-2	TGTGCCAGCAGTCGGAGGGACCCCTATGGCTACACCTTC	CASSRRDPYGYTF
NA	TRBV2	NA	TRBJ2-3	TGTGCCAGCAGGCCGACAGGCTACACAGATACGCAGTATTTT	CASRPTGYTDTQYF
NA	TRBV10-3	NA	TRBJ1-5	TGTGCCATCAGTGTCGACAGGAATAGCAATCAGCCCCAGCATTTT	CAISVDRNSNQPQHF
few	TRBV27	NA	TRBJ1-4	TGTGCCAGCCGAAAAGCAGGGTCTTGGGAAAAACTGTTTTTT	CASRKAGSWEKLFF
NA	TRBV7-2	NA	TRBJ1-5	TGTGCCAGCAGCCAAACAGGGTATCAGCCCCAGCATTTT	CASSQTGYQPQHF
NA	TRBV5-1	NA	TRBJ1-1	TGCGCCAGCAAACAACAGGGCATGAACACTGAAGCTTTCTTT	CASKQQGMNTEAFF
NA	TRBV6-5	NA	TRBJ2-3	TGTGCCAGCAGTTACTCTTCAGGCACAGATACGCAGTATTTT	CASSYSSGTDTQYF
NA	TRBV2	TRBD1	TRBJ2-2	TGTGCCAGCAGCGAGGATAACAGGGGCACCGGGGAGCTGTTTTTT	CASSEDNRGTGELFF